Included here is one T cell receptor (beta chain) sequence, with context. TCRdb used MiXCR to reprocess the PCR reads, holding one entry per CDR3 protein. The sample records about 98,000 distinct CDR3 sequences, about a third being singletons. The data were taken from a study of molecular identifiers for immune sequencing clone quantification. CDR1 MDHEN and CDR2 SYDVKM come from the germline V gene. The CDR3 has 13 residues. V lost 10 bases to trimming and J lost 1 base, with 10 bases between them. The sequence derives from a human donor in good health. Some libraries in this study had Jurkat cell RNA spiked in. The specimen sequenced was naive CD8+ T cells from blood, with Jurkat cell RNA spiked in. Subset specified: FACS-sorted CD8+CD4-CCR7+CD45RA+ naive T cells. The chain has TRBV28 and TRBJ1-4, with D possibly TRBD1 on 5 matching bases. The CDR3 is CAIQGETNEKLFF. Here the CDR3 DNA reads TGTGCCATTCAAGGGGAAACTAATGAAAAACTGTTTTTT.